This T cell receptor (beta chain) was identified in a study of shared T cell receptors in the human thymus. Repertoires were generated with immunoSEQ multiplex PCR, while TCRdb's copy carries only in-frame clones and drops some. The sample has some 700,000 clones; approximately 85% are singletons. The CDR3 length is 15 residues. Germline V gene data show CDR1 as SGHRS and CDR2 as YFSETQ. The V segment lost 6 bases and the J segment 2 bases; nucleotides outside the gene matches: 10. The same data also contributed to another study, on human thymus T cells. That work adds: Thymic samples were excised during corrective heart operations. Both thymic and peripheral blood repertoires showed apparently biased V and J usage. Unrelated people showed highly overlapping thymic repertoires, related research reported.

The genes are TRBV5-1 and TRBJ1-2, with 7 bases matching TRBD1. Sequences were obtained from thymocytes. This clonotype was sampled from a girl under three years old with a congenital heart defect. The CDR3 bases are TGCGCCAGCAAAGCCTCACGGGACAGAAACTATGGCTACACCTTC. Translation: CASKASRDRNYGYTF. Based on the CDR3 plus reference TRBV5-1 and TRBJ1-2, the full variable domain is KAGVTQTPRYLIKTRGQQVTLSCSPISGHRSVSWYQQTPGQGLQFLFEYFSETQRNKGNFPGRFSGRQFSNSRSEMNVSTLELGDSALYLCASKASRDRNYGYTFGSGTRLTVV.